This T cell receptor beta chain is from a study of T cells and Merkel cell carcinoma outcomes. General observations from the study: Merkel cell carcinoma outcomes were reportedly predicted by repertoire and T-cell density.

Using immunoSEQ multiplex PCR, the repertoire was profiled, and TCRdb retains in-frame clones only, with some absent. The table includes about 2,000 clones, 92% detected once. J was trimmed by 5 bases and V by 8 bases; bases with no gene match: 20. This CDR3 has 17 residues. CDR1 is SGDLS and CDR2 is YYNGEE in the germline V gene. For this clone: The antigen is unknown.

Sequencing was carried out using tumor tissue from Merkel cell carcinoma. The chain uses TRBV9 and TRBJ2-3; TRBD2 matches 7 bases. This clonotype was obtained from a human donor with Merkel cell carcinoma. The CDR3 bases are TGTGCCAGTAGCCCCGTTGGGGGGGGATCGGTAGAAGATACGCAGTATTTT. It codes for CASSPVGGGSVEDTQYF.